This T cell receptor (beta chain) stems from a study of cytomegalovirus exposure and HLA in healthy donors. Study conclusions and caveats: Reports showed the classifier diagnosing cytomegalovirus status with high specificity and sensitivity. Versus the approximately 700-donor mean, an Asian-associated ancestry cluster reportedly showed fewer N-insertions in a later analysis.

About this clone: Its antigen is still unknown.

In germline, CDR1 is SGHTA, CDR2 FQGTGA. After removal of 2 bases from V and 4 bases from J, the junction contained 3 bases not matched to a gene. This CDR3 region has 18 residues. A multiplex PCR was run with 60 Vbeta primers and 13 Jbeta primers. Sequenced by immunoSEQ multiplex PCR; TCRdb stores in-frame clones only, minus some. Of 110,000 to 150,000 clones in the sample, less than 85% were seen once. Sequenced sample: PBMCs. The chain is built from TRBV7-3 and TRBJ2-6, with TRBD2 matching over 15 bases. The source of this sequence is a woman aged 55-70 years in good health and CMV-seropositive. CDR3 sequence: CASSLAGLAGGGANVLTF. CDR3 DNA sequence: TGTGCCAGCAGCTTAGCGGGACTAGCGGGAGGAGGGGCCAACGTCCTGACTTTC. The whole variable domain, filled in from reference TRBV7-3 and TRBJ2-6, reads GAGVSQTPSNKVTEKGKYVELRCDPISGHTALYWYRQSLGQGPEFLIYFQGTGAADDSGLPNDRFFAVRPEGSVSTLKIQRTERGDSAVYLCASSLAGLAGGGANVLTFGAGSRLTVL.